This T cell receptor beta chain emerged from a study of blood T cell repertoires in COVID-19. At the level of the study: In each case, the material was cDNA or gDNA derived from T cells, B-cell-depleted T cells, or PBMCs.

Sequenced by immunoSEQ multiplex PCR; TCRdb stores in-frame clones only, minus some. The profile covers a few hundred thousand clones, with approximately 90% appearing a single time and approximately 1.1% taken by the ten largest. The TCR originated in a young man who had recovered from COVID-19. The sample comprised PBMCs or T cells enriched from blood (not recorded which).

The CDR3 region has the DNA TGTGCCAGCAGTTCCGGGACTCCAGCCTCCTATAATTCACCCCTCCACTTT. It translates to CASSSGTPASYNSPLHF. The rearrangement joins TRBV2 to TRBJ1-6, with D tentatively TRBD1 (5 bases). V lost 5 bases and J lost 0, with 14 bases in between. This CDR3 has 17 amino acids. Germline assignment: CDR1 SNHLY and CDR2 FYNNEI.